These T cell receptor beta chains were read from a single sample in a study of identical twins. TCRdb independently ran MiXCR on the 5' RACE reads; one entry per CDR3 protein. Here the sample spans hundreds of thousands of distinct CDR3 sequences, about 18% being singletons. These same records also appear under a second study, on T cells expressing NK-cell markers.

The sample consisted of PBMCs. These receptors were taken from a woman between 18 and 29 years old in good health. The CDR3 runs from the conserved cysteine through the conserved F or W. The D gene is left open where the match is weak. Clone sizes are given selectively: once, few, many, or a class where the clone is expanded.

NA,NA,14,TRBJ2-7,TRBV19,CASSETSSTYEQYF,TGTGCCAGTAGCGAAACAAGTAGCACCTACGAGCAGTACTTC
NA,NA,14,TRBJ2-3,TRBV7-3,CASSFSTGSDTQYF,TGTGCCAGCAGCTTCTCGACTGGGTCAGATACGCAGTATTTT
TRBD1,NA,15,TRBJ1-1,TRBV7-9,CASSLRTGRNTEAFF,TGTGCCAGCAGCCTCCGGACAGGTCGGAACACTGAAGCTTTCTTT
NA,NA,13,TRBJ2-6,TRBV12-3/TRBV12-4,CASMKAGANVLTF,TGTGCCAGCATGAAAGCTGGGGCCAACGTCCTGACTTTC
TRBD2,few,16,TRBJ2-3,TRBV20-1,CSARDWLAGSTDTQYF,TGCAGTGCTAGAGATTGGCTAGCGGGAAGCACAGATACGCAGTATTTT
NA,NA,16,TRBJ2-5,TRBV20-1,CSARDPNMGLKETQYF,TGCAGTGCTAGAGATCCAAATATGGGATTAAAAGAGACCCAGTACTTC
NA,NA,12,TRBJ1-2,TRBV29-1,CSVEVQIYGYTF,TGCAGCGTTGAGGTCCAGATCTATGGCTACACCTTC
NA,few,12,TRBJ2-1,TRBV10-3,CAISGQSNEQFF,TGTGCCATCAGTGGACAGAGCAATGAGCAGTTCTTC
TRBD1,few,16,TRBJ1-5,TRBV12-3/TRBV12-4,CASSVRQGGSNQPQHF,TGTGCCAGCAGCGTCAGACAGGGGGGCAGCAATCAGCCCCAGCATTTT
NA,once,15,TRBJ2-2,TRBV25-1,CASSDLEGHTGELFF,TGTGCCAGCAGTGATCTAGAGGGCCACACCGGGGAGCTGTTTTTT